Listed below are T cell receptor beta chains from one sample, sequenced in a study of blood T cell repertoires in COVID-19. Here immunoSEQ multiplex PCR was the method, and the copy in TCRdb shows in-frame clones only, minus some. The profile shows about 340,000 clones, around 91% of them singletons. The sample taken for sequencing was peripheral blood. These receptors originate from a woman between 18 and 30 years old who had recovered from COVID-19. CDR3s include the opening cysteine and the closing phenylalanine or tryptophan. The D gene is left open where the match is weak. Clone size appears in some rows only: once, few, many, or a class for an expanded clone.

V gene	clone size	D gene	J gene	CDR3 DNA	CDR3 protein
TRBV2	-	-	TRBJ2-1	TGTGCCAGCAGCGCCCTAGCGAATTCCTACAATGAGCAGTTCTTC	CASSALANSYNEQFF
TRBV21-1	-	-	TRBJ1-1	TGTGCCAGCAAACCCCAGGGCAGAATGAACACTGAAGCTTTCTTT	CASKPQGRMNTEAFF
TRBV10-3	-	-	TRBJ2-3	TGTGCCATCAGCCGGGGGACGAACACAGATACGCAGTATTTT	CAISRGTNTDTQYF
TRBV4-3	once	TRBD2	TRBJ2-1	TGCGCCAGCAGCCAAGATGATGAGCGGGAGTCCTACAATGAGCAGTTCTTC	CASSQDDERESYNEQFF
TRBV11-3	-	-	TRBJ1-1	TGTGCCAGCAGCTTGGAAGACCGGCGGGCTTTCTTT	CASSLEDRRAFF
TRBV3-1/TRBV3-2	-	-	TRBJ2-2	TGTGCCAGCAGCCAAGAGAGGTTTGTCGGGGAGCTGTTTTTT	CASSQERFVGELFF
TRBV6-5	-	TRBD1	TRBJ1-4	TGTGCCAGCAGTTCCAGACAGGGGACTAATGAAAAACTGTTTTTT	CASSSRQGTNEKLFF
TRBV5-4	-	-	TRBJ2-1	TGTGCCAGCAGCCAAGACAGTAACAATGAGCAGTTCTTC	CASSQDSNNEQFF
TRBV15	-	-	TRBJ2-1	TGTGCCACCAGCAGAGATTTTATTGTGTATGAGCAGTTCTTC	CATSRDFIVYEQFF
TRBV11-3	-	TRBD2	TRBJ2-5	TGTGCCAGCAGCTATACCGGGACTAGCCGTGAGACCCAGTACTTC	CASSYTGTSRETQYF
TRBV2	-	TRBD2	TRBJ2-5	TGTGCCAGCAGTGGAAGCGGGAGAGGGGGGGAGACCCAGTACTTC	CASSGSGRGGETQYF
TRBV5-1	-	TRBD1	TRBJ2-3	TGCGCCAGCAGCTGGAAGGACAGGACTACAGATACGCAGTATTTT	CASSWKDRTTDTQYF
TRBV7-9	few	-	TRBJ2-2	TGTGCCAGCACTCAGGGCCTGAACACCGGGGAGCTGTTTTTT	CASTQGLNTGELFF
TRBV5-1	-	-	TRBJ1-4	TGCGCCAGCAGCCCTGGCCTCACACCAACTAATGAAAAACTGTTTTTT	CASSPGLTPTNEKLFF
TRBV11-2	-	-	TRBJ1-1	TGTGCCAGCAGCTTAGGGGAGGCCGCTGAAGCTTTCTTT	CASSLGEAAEAFF
TRBV27	-	-	TRBJ2-5	TGTGCCAGCAGTTTACCTAAAGAGACCCAGTACTTC	CASSLPKETQYF
TRBV20-1	-	-	TRBJ1-1	TGCAGTGCTAGTCCCATGAACACTGAAGCTTTCTTT	CSASPMNTEAFF
TRBV7-9	-	TRBD1	TRBJ1-3	TGTGCCAGCAGCCCCCCCCTGGACAGGGATGGAAACACCATATATTTT	CASSPPLDRDGNTIYF
TRBV6-2/TRBV6-3	-	-	TRBJ2-2	TGTGCCAGCAGTTACGGGCCGCCTGCGAACACCGGGGAGCTGTTTTTT	CASSYGPPANTGELFF
TRBV18	-	TRBD1	TRBJ2-5	TGTGCCAGCTCACCACAGGACAGGGAAGAGACCCAGTACTTC	CASSPQDREETQYF
TRBV24-1	-	-	TRBJ2-1	TGTGCCACCAGTGATTGGGAGACTAGAGGTCCCTACAATGAGCAGTTCTTC	CATSDWETRGPYNEQFF
TRBV7-9	-	-	TRBJ1-2	TGTGCCAGCAGCATCGACAGGTTCTATGGCTACACCTTC	CASSIDRFYGYTF
TRBV25-1	-	-	TRBJ1-2	TGTGCCAGCAGTGAGTCCTACAGAAGCTATGGCTACACCTTC	CASSESYRSYGYTF
TRBV7-2	-	TRBD1	TRBJ1-1	TGTGCCAGCAGCCTACGTGCAGGGGGGACTGAAGCTTTCTTT	CASSLRAGGTEAFF
TRBV5-1	-	TRBD1	TRBJ1-1	TGCGCCAGCAGCTCCGGACAGGGGGCCAAAGCTTTCTTT	CASSSGQGAKAFF
TRBV6-2/TRBV6-3	-	TRBD2	TRBJ2-2	TGTGCCAGCAGTTACCCCGGGCTTAGCGGGAGAGACACTAGGGCCGGGGAGCTGTTTTTT	CASSYPGLSGRDTRAGELFF
TRBV7-9	few	TRBD1	TRBJ1-3	TGTGCCAGCAGCTCGGACAGGGCCTTTTTCTCTGGAAACACCATATATTTT	CASSSDRAFFSGNTIYF
TRBV11-2	-	TRBD2	TRBJ2-5	TGTGCCAGCAGCTTAAGAGGAAAGACTAGCGGGGGGGAGACCCAGTACTTC	CASSLRGKTSGGETQYF
TRBV12-5	-	-	TRBJ1-2	TGTGCTAGTGGTTTGGTACGGGGTTCGGGGGGCATCAACTATGGCTACACCTTC	CASGLVRGSGGINYGYTF
TRBV5-4	-	TRBD2	TRBJ2-1	TGTGCCAGCAGCTCGAAGCGGGAGGGCACCAATGAGCAGTTCTTC	CASSSKREGTNEQFF
TRBV27	-	-	TRBJ1-1	TGTGCCAGCAGTTTATGGGCCAAACTGAACACTGAAGCTTTCTTT	CASSLWAKLNTEAFF
TRBV28	-	TRBD1	TRBJ1-5	TGTGCCAGCAGTTTATTCGGGACAGGGGGCAATCAGCCCCAGCATTTT	CASSLFGTGGNQPQHF
TRBV5-4	once	TRBD2	TRBJ2-5	TGTGCCAGCAGCTTAAAGCGGGAGGGCCGAATAGAGACCCAGTACTTC	CASSLKREGRIETQYF
TRBV2	-	-	TRBJ1-2	TGTGCCAGCAGTGAAGGGGGCAACTATGGCTACACCTTC	CASSEGGNYGYTF
TRBV21-1	-	-	TRBJ1-3	TGTGCCAGCAGCAAACGCTCAGGGAGGTACTCTGGAAACACCATATATTTT	CASSKRSGRYSGNTIYF
TRBV5-1	-	-	TRBJ1-1	TGCGCCAGCAGCTTGGTAACGGACACTGAAGCTTTCTTT	CASSLVTDTEAFF
TRBV27	-	TRBD2	TRBJ2-1	TGTGCCAGCAGTTTAGACGCTAGCGGGAGGGCCTACAATGAGCAGTTCTTC	CASSLDASGRAYNEQFF
TRBV4-3	-	-	TRBJ2-4	TGCGCCAGCAGCCAAGATCAAGCTGTACTAGCCAAAAACATTCAGTACTTC	CASSQDQAVLAKNIQYF
TRBV9	-	-	TRBJ2-3	TGTGCCAGCAGCGTCCGGGACATCACAGATACGCAGTATTTT	CASSVRDITDTQYF
TRBV30	-	-	TRBJ2-2	TGTGCCTGGAGTTCGACAGCCATTGCCGGGGAGCTGTTTTTT	CAWSSTAIAGELFF
TRBV5-1	-	-	TRBJ1-5	TGCGCCAGCAGCTTGAATCCGGGACATAGCAATCAGCCCCAGCATTTT	CASSLNPGHSNQPQHF
TRBV11-2	-	-	TRBJ1-4	TGTGCCAGCAGCTTAGTTGGCCAGACTTCAACTAATGAAAAACTGTTTTTT	CASSLVGQTSTNEKLFF
TRBV7-2	once	-	TRBJ2-2	TGTGCCAGCAGCTTAGTCCGGGGCGGGGAGCTGTTTTTT	CASSLVRGGELFF
TRBV20-1	-	TRBD1	TRBJ2-1	TGCAGTGCTAGTAACGCAGGGGGACCCTACAATGAGCAGTTCTTC	CSASNAGGPYNEQFF
TRBV29-1	-	TRBD1	TRBJ1-5	TGCAGCGTCAGGGGGGCAAGCAATCAGCCCCAGCATTTT	CSVRGASNQPQHF
TRBV7-8	-	TRBD2	TRBJ2-1	TGTGCCAGCAGCTTCTTCCGGGGGGGCTCCTACAATGAGCAGTTCTTC	CASSFFRGGSYNEQFF
TRBV10-2	-	TRBD2	TRBJ2-5	TGCGCCAGCAGTGCTGGTGGAGCGGGAGTACAGGAGACCCAGTACTTC	CASSAGGAGVQETQYF
TRBV19	-	-	TRBJ2-2	TGTGCCAGTAAGGAGGGTTCCGGGGAGCTGTTTTTT	CASKEGSGELFF
TRBV2	-	-	TRBJ1-1	TGTGCCAGCTTGTTGGTCCCGGTGGGGGGCACTGAAGCTTTCTTT	CASLLVPVGGTEAFF
TRBV5-1	-	TRBD1	TRBJ1-4	TGCGCCAGCAGCGGGACAGGGGAGAGGGAAAAACTGTTTTTT	CASSGTGEREKLFF
TRBV30	-	-	TRBJ1-5	TGTGCCTGGAGTGTACTCGGGGAGGGCAATCAGCCCCAGCATTTT	CAWSVLGEGNQPQHF
TRBV4-3	-	-	TRBJ2-1	TGCGCCAGCAGCCCGCTTGAGACTAGTTCAGTCAATGAGCAGTTCTTC	CASSPLETSSVNEQFF
TRBV11-3	-	-	TRBJ2-3	TGTGCCAGCAGCTTAGAAAGAGGAGATACGCAGTATTTT	CASSLERGDTQYF
TRBV4-1	-	TRBD1	TRBJ1-5	TGCGCCAGCAGCCAAGAGAGGGGGCTAGGAAATCAGCCCCAGCATTTT	CASSQERGLGNQPQHF
TRBV7-9	-	-	TRBJ2-5	TGTGCCAGCAGCTTAGCTGCGGGGGAGACCCAGTACTTC	CASSLAAGETQYF